The rows below give T cell receptor beta chains drawn from one sample of a study of blood T cell repertoires in COVID-19. TCRdb's copy holds only in-frame clones and misses some; the assay was immunoSEQ multiplex PCR. Of about 470,000 clones listed, around 87% are singletons. Sequencing used PBMCs or T cells enriched from blood (not recorded which). Source of these receptors: a woman under 30 who had recovered from COVID-19. Both conserved end residues are part of each CDR3. The order of the fields is J gene, D gene, clone size, V gene, CDR3 DNA, CDR3 protein. D genes are given only for firm matches. Clone size is given for some rows only: seen once, a few or many times, or a class if the clone is expanded.

TRBJ1-2,NA,NA,TRBV27,TGTGCCAGCAGAGAGGGAGGATATGGCTACACCTTC,CASREGGYGYTF
TRBJ2-1,TRBD2,NA,TRBV27,TGTGCCAGCAGTTATTTCAGGGAGGGAAATGAGCAGTTCTTC,CASSYFREGNEQFF
TRBJ2-4,NA,NA,TRBV6-6,TGTGCCAGCAGTATTACTGGAGTCGGGAACATTCAGTACTTC,CASSITGVGNIQYF
TRBJ2-5,NA,NA,TRBV3-1/TRBV3-2,TGTGCCAGCAGCCAAATGCTAAACGCGGGGACCCAGTACTTC,CASSQMLNAGTQYF
TRBJ1-2,TRBD1,NA,TRBV5-6,TGTGCCAGCAGACGTCCGGGACAGGGGAACTATGGCTACACCTTC,CASRRPGQGNYGYTF
TRBJ1-2,NA,NA,TRBV6-5,TGTGCCAGCAGTTACTCCGACACCAACTATGGCTACACCTTC,CASSYSDTNYGYTF
TRBJ1-3,NA,NA,TRBV15,TGTGCCACCGGGGCCTCGCCGGGAAACACCATATATTTT,CATGASPGNTIYF
TRBJ2-3,TRBD2,NA,TRBV7-3,TGTGCCAGCAGCTTAATCAGCGGGACGAGCACAGATACGCAGTATTTT,CASSLISGTSTDTQYF
TRBJ1-6,TRBD1,NA,TRBV15,TGTGCCACCAGCAGGGACAGGGGTAGGACTTCACCCCTCCACTTT,CATSRDRGRTSPLHF
TRBJ2-5,TRBD2,few,TRBV27,TGTGCCAGCAGAATAGGGGTAGCGGGGGGCCAAGAGACCCAGTACTTC,CASRIGVAGGQETQYF
TRBJ2-7,TRBD1,NA,TRBV2,TGTGCCAGCACACAGGACAGGGTGTGGGAGCAGTACTTC,CASTQDRVWEQYF